This is a list of T cell receptor beta chains from one sample in a study of OX40 agonist ivuxolimab in advanced cancers. Data came from immunoSEQ multiplex PCR; TCRdb stores just in-frame clones and leaves some out. The sample has 35,000 to 45,000 clones, 88% seen once. The sequencing here drew on CD4+ or CD8+ T cells sorted from blood, taken in a trial of the OX40 agonist ivuxolimab. The receptors were gathered from an adult with an advanced solid tumor such as melanoma, head and neck, liver or kidney cancer. Both conserved end residues are part of each CDR3. Each record gives: D gene, V gene, clone size, J gene, CDR3 DNA, CDR3 protein. A D gene is named only where the DNA matches it firmly. Not all rows give a size; the values are once, few, many and, for expanded clones, a class.

NA,TRBV5-5,NA,TRBJ1-6,TGTGCCAGCAGCTTGGAAGGGGGTCCACCCCTCCACTTT,CASSLEGGPPLHF
NA,TRBV5-4,once,TRBJ2-7,TGTGCCAGCAGCTTACGGGGGGCAGCCAAGGAGCAGTACTTC,CASSLRGAAKEQYF
NA,TRBV7-9,NA,TRBJ2-1,TGTGCCAGCAGCTTCACAGGGTATGAGCAGTTCTTC,CASSFTGYEQFF
NA,TRBV2,NA,TRBJ1-2,TGTGCCAGCGCGGGACAAGGGATTTATGGCTACACCTTC,CASAGQGIYGYTF
NA,TRBV28,NA,TRBJ1-6,TGTGCCACCCGCTATAATTCACCCCTCCACTTT,CATRYNSPLHF
TRBD1,TRBV6-6,NA,TRBJ1-4,TGTGCCAGCCGACTGACAGGGGAGGCGGGTGAAAAACTGTTTTTT,CASRLTGEAGEKLFF
NA,TRBV7-9,NA,TRBJ2-2,TGTGCCAGCAGCCGTGGACAGTTGGCGAACACCGGGGAGCTGTTTTTT,CASSRGQLANTGELFF
NA,TRBV4-1,few,TRBJ2-1,TGCGCCAGCAGCCGAACTGGGGGCAATGAGCAGTTCTTC,CASSRTGGNEQFF
NA,TRBV30,NA,TRBJ2-7,TGTGCCTGGAGTGACGGTCCCCCCTCCGGCGAGCAGTACTTC,CAWSDGPPSGEQYF
NA,TRBV27,NA,TRBJ2-1,TGTGCCAGCAGTCCAGGGACCTACAATGAGCAGTTCTTC,CASSPGTYNEQFF
TRBD2,TRBV4-3,NA,TRBJ2-5,TGCGCCAGCAGCCAAGAGCGGGGGGGCCAAGAGACCCAGTACTTC,CASSQERGGQETQYF
TRBD1,TRBV27,NA,TRBJ2-5,TGTGCCAGCAGGTGGGGACAGGGAAGCCAAGAGACCCAGTACTTC,CASRWGQGSQETQYF
NA,TRBV28,NA,TRBJ1-3,TGTGCCAGCAGTTTAAGGGGGGTCGCGGGAAACACCATATATTTT,CASSLRGVAGNTIYF
NA,TRBV7-2,NA,TRBJ1-1,TGTGCCAGCTCGAGCGTCACTGAAGCTTTCTTT,CASSSVTEAFF
TRBD1,TRBV5-1,NA,TRBJ2-3,TGCGCCAGCAGCTCATGGGACAGGGGGTCAGATACGCAGTATTTT,CASSSWDRGSDTQYF
NA,TRBV7-6,NA,TRBJ2-7,TGTGCCAGCAGCTTAGGGGACACCTCCTACGAGCAGTACTTC,CASSLGDTSYEQYF
NA,TRBV7-2,NA,TRBJ2-7,TGTGCCAGCAGCTCCTCGGACGGGGTAGTTCACGAGCAGTACTTC,CASSSSDGVVHEQYF
NA,TRBV7-2,NA,TRBJ2-3,TGTGCCAGCAGCTTAATGACTAGCACAGATACGCAGTATTTT,CASSLMTSTDTQYF
NA,TRBV5-8,NA,TRBJ2-3,TGTGCCAGCAGCCAAGGCCAGGGAGTCGGCCTAGGAGCCACAGATACGCAGTATTTT,CASSQGQGVGLGATDTQYF
TRBD2,TRBV9,NA,TRBJ2-5,TGTGCCAGCAGCGCATATAGCGGGGAAGAGACCCAGTACTTC,CASSAYSGEETQYF
NA,TRBV9,NA,TRBJ1-5,TGTGCCAGCAGCGGAACAGGACTCAATCAGCCCCAGCATTTT,CASSGTGLNQPQHF
NA,TRBV7-9,NA,TRBJ2-1,TGTGCCAGCAGCAACAGCGGGAATGAGCAGTTCTTC,CASSNSGNEQFF
TRBD1,TRBV6-8,NA,TRBJ1-1,TGTGCCAGCAGTTTCGGGACAGGGGTTGAAGCTTTCTTT,CASSFGTGVEAFF